A selection of T cell receptor beta chains follows, all from one sample in a study of CD8 T cell repertoires and HIV-1 epitope variants. Sequencing used immunoSEQ multiplex PCR; TCRdb keeps in-frame clones, though not all of them. Of 2,000 to 3,000 clones in the sample, roughly two thirds were seen once. These receptors lack a known antigen. Sequences were obtained from cultured CD8+ T cells derived from PBMCs. The receptors come from a male donor with HIV. The CDR3 runs from the conserved cysteine through the conserved F or W. A D gene is named only where the DNA matches it firmly. Not all rows give a size; the values are once, few, many and, for expanded clones, a class.

>TRBJ1-2|TRBV13|.|.
CASSFADSFYGYTF
TGTGCCAGCAGCTTCGCGGACAGCTTCTATGGCTACACCTTC
>TRBJ1-2|TRBV28|.|.
CASSFSGYTF
TGTGCCAGCAGTTTCTCAGGCTACACCTTC
>TRBJ2-1|TRBV13|few|.
CASSPLSGGLYNEQFF
TGTGCCAGCAGCCCCCTCTCTGGGGGGCTCTACAATGAGCAGTTCTTC
>TRBJ1-5|TRBV2|.|TRBD1
CAGQAESNQPQHF
TGTGCCGGACAGGCGGAAAGCAATCAGCCCCAGCATTTT
>TRBJ1-1|TRBV29-1|.|TRBD1
CSVVDRGRDTEAFF
TGCAGCGTGGTGGACAGGGGTCGGGACACTGAAGCTTTCTTT
>TRBJ2-7|TRBV27|.|.
CASSLLAGSSYEQYF
TGTGCCAGCAGTTTATTGGCAGGGTCCTCCTACGAGCAGTACTTC
>TRBJ2-2|TRBV7-3|.|.
CASSSTGGELFF
TGTGCCAGCAGCTCGACGGGCGGGGAGCTGTTTTTT
>TRBJ2-1|TRBV5-1|.|.
CASSLEGGGPYNEQFF
TGCGCCAGCAGCTTGGAAGGGGGAGGGCCCTACAATGAGCAGTTCTTC
>TRBJ2-7|TRBV27|.|.
CASSLEAGSSYEQYF
TGTGCCAGCAGTTTAGAGGCAGGGAGCTCCTACGAGCAGTACTTC
>TRBJ1-1|TRBV28|.|.
CASSPSGYTEAFF
TGTGCCAGCAGCCCCTCTGGGTACACTGAAGCTTTCTTT
>TRBJ2-7|TRBV5-4|.|TRBD2
CASSFGRGYEQYF
TGTGCCAGCAGCTTCGGGAGGGGCTACGAGCAGTACTTC
>TRBJ2-3|TRBV5-1|once|TRBD2
CASGLGEGPGADTQYF
TGCGCCAGCGGCTTAGGGGAGGGCCCTGGGGCAGATACGCAGTATTTT
>TRBJ2-1|TRBV7-3|.|TRBD2
CASSLVAGGQGEQFF
TGTGCCAGCAGCTTAGTAGCGGGGGGCCAGGGTGAGCAGTTCTTC
>TRBJ1-2|TRBV28|.|TRBD1
CASSPSRTGGGYTF
TGTGCCAGCAGTCCCTCTCGGACAGGGGGTGGCTACACCTTC
>TRBJ2-2|TRBV9|.|.
CASTPIILGGGLDGELFF
TGTGCCAGCACCCCTATCATCTTAGGGGGAGGGCTCGACGGGGAGCTGTTTTTT
>TRBJ2-2|TRBV4-2|.|.
CASSQYSSSNTGELFF
TGTGCCAGCAGCCAATACAGCTCTAGCAACACCGGGGAGCTGTTTTTT
>TRBJ1-1|TRBV16|.|.
CASSQEGGGFEAFF
TGTGCCAGCAGCCAAGAGGGGGGCGGATTTGAAGCTTTCTTT
>TRBJ1-1|TRBV5-4|.|.
CASSLAEGTEAFF
TGTGCCAGCAGCTTGGCCGAGGGGACTGAAGCTTTCTTT
>TRBJ1-1|TRBV2|.|.
CASSEASGGRGAFF
TGTGCCAGCAGTGAAGCCTCCGGGGGTAGGGGAGCTTTCTTT
>TRBJ1-2|TRBV6-4|.|.
CASSVEPGQSYGYTF
TGTGCCAGCAGTGTCGAGCCGGGACAAAGCTATGGCTACACCTTC
>TRBJ1-1|TRBV10-2|.|.
CASRDSGTEAFF
TGCGCCAGCAGGGACAGTGGCACTGAAGCTTTCTTT